This TCR beta chain stems from a study of control samples from healthy donors and cancer patients. The method was immunoSEQ multiplex PCR; TCRdb's version includes in-frame clones alone and lacks a portion of them. The sample has around 110,000 clones, over 85% seen once. Trimming removed 5 bases at V and 10 bases at J, with 9 bases between. CDR3 length equals 11 residues. From germline, CDR1 is SEHNR and CDR2 FQNEAQ (reference sequence). The receptor's source is a man aged 25 to 40 in good health. V is TRBV7-9 and J is TRBJ2-1; the D is unclear. The sequenced sample was blood. The CDR3 loop reads CASSADIEQFF. CDR3 sequence (DNA): TGTGCCAGCAGCGCCGACATAGAGCAGTTCTTC.